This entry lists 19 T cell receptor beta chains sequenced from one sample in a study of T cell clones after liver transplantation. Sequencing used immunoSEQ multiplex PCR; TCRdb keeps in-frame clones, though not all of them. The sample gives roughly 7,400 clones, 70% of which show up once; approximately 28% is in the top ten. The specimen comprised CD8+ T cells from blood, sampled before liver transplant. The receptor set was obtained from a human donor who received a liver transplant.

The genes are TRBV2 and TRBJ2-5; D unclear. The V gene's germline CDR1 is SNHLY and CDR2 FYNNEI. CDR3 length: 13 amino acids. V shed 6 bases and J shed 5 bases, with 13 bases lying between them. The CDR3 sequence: CASRDLTGETQYF. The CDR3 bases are TGTGCCAGCAGGGACCTTACCGGGGAGACCCAGTACTTC.

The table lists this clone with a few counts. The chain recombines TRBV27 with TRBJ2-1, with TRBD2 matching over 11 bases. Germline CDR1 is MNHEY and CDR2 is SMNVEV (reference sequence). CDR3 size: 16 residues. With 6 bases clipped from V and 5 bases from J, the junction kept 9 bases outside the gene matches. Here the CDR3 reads CASRPTLAGANNEQFF. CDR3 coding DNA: TGTGCCAGCAGGCCAACACTAGCGGGGGCAAACAATGAGCAGTTCTTC.

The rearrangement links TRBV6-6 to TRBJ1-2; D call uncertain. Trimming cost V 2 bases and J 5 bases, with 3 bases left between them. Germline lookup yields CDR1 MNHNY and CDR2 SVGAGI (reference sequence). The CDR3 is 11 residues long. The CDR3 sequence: CASSYEYGYTF. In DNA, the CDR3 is TGTGCCAGCAGTTACGAGTATGGCTACACCTTC.

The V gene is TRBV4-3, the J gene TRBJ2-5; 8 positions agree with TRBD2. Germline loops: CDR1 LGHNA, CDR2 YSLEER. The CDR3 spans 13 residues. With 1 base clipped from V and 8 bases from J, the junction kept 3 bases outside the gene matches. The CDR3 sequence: CASSQVGGDTQYF. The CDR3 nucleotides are TGCGCCAGCAGCCAAGTCGGGGGGGATACCCAGTACTTC.

The CDR3 DNA is TGCAGCGTTGACAGGGATTATGGCTACACCTTC. It codes for CSVDRDYGYTF. The V call is TRBV29-1, the J call TRBJ1-2; perhaps TRBD1 as D (5 bases). This CDR3 has 11 amino acids. Germline values: CDR1 SQVTM, CDR2 ANQGSEA. The V end lost 3 bases, the J end lost 5 bases, and 7 bases lay between the germline ends.

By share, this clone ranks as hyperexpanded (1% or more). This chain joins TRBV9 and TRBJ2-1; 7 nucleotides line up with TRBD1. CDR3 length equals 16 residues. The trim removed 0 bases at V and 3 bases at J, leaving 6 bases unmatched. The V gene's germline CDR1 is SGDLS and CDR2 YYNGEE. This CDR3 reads CASSVEGTESYNEQFF. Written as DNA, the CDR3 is TGTGCCAGCAGCGTAGAAGGGACAGAGAGCTACAATGAGCAGTTCTTC.

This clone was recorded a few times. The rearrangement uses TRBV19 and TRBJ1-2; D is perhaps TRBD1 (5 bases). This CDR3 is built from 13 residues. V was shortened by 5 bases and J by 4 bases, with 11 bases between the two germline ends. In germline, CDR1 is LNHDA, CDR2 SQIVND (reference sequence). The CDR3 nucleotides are TGTGCCAGTAGTCCCCCCGGGACCTATGGCTACACCTTC. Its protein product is CASSPPGTYGYTF.

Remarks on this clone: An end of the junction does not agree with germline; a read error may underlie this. In DNA form, the CDR3 reads TGTGCTAGCAGCTTAGGGCTAGCGGGAGAGAAACAAGAGACCCAGTACTTC. This gives the protein CASSLGLAGEKQETQYF. This chain connects TRBV7-7 to TRBJ2-5, with 10 bases fitting TRBD2. The germline CDR1 and CDR2 sequences are SSHAT and FNYEAQ (reference sequence). The length of the CDR3 is 17 residues.

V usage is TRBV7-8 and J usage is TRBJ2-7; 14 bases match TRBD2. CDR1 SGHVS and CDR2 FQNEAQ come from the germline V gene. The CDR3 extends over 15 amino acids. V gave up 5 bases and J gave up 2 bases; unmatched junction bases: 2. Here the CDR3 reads CASSPGLAGAYEQYF. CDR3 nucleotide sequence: TGTGCCAGCAGCCCGGGACTAGCGGGGGCCTACGAGCAGTACTTC.

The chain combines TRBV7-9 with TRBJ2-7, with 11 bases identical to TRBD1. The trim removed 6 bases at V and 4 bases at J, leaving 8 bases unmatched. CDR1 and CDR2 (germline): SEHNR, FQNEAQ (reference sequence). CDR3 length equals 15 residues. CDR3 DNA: TGTGCCAGCAGTAAACCGGGACAGGGGGATTACGAGCAGTACTTC. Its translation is CASSKPGQGDYEQYF.

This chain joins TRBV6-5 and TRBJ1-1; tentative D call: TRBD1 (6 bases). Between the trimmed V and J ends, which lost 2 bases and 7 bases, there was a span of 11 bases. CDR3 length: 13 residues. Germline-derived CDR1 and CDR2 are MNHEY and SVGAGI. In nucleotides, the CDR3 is TGTGCCAGCAGTTACAATGAGGGGGGTGAAGCTTTCTTT. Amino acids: CASSYNEGGEAFF.

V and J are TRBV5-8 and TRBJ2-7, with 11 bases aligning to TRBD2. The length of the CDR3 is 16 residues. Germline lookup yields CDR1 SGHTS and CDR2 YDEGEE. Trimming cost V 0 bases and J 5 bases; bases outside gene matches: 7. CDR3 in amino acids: CASSLVTSGSLDEQYV. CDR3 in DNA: TGTGCCAGCAGCTTGGTTACTAGCGGGAGTCTGGACGAGCAGTACGTC.

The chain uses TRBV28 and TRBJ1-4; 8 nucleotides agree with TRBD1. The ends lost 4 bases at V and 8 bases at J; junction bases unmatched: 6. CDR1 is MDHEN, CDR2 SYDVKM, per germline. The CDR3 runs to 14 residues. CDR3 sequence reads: CASSSQGVVEKLFF. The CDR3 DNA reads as TGTGCCAGCAGTTCACAGGGGGTCGTAGAAAAACTGTTTTTT. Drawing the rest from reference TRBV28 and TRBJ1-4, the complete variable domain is DVKVTQSSRYLVKRTGEKVFLECVQDMDHENMFWYRQDPGLGLRLIYFSYDVKMKEKGDIPEGYSVSREKKERFSLILESASTNQTSMYLCASSSQGVVEKLFFGSGTQLSVL.

CDR3 nucleotide sequence: TGTGCCTGGATCTCCGGGGGCCATGAGCAGTTCTTC. It codes for CAWISGGHEQFF. The rearrangement joins TRBV30 to TRBJ2-1; D possibly uses TRBD1 or TRBD2 (6 bases each). This CDR3 comprises 12 residues. V was trimmed by 4 bases and J by 8 bases, leaving 12 bases between them. Looked up from germline, CDR1 is GTSNPN and CDR2 is SVGIG (reference sequence).

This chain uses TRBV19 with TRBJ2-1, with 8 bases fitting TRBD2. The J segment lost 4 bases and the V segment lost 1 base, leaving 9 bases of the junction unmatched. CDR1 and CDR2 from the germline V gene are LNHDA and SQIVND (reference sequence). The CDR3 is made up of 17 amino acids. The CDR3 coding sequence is TGTGCCAGTAGTATAGGAGACGGGAGGGAATTGTACAATGAGCAGTTCTTC. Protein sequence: CASSIGDGRELYNEQFF. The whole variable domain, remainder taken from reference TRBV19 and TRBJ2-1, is DGGITQSPKYLFRKEGQNVTLSCEQNLNHDAMYWYRQDPGQGLRLIYYSQIVNDFQKGDIAEGYSVSREKKESFPLTVTSAQKNPTAFYLCASSIGDGRELYNEQFFGPGTRLTVL.

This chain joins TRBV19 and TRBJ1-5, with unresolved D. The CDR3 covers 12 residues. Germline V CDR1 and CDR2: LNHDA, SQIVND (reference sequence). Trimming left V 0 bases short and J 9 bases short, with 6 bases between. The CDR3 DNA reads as TGTGCCAGTAGTATAGAGAACGGGCCCCAGCATTTT. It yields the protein CASSIENGPQHF. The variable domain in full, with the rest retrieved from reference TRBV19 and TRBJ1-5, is DGGITQSPKYLFRKEGQNVTLSCEQNLNHDAMYWYRQDPGQGLRLIYYSQIVNDFQKGDIAEGYSVSREKKESFPLTVTSAQKNPTAFYLCASSIENGPQHFGDGTRLSIL.

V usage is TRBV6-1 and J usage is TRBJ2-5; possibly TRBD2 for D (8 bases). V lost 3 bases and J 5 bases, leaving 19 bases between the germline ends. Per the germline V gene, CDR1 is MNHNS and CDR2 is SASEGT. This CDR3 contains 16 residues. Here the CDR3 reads CASSDGTGGGFETQYF. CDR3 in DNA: TGTGCCAGCAGTGACGGGACGGGAGGGGGCTTTGAGACCCAGTACTTC.

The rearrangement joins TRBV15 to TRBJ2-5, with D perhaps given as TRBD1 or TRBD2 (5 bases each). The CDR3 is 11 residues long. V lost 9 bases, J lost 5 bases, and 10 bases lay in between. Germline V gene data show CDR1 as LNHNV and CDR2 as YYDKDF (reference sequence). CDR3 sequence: CATGVHETQYF. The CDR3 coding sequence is TGTGCCACGGGGGTCCACGAGACCCAGTACTTC.

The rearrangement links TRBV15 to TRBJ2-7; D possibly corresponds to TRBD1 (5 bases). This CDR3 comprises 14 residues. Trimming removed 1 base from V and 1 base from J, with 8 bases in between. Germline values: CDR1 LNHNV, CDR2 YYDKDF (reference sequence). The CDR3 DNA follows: TGTGCCACCAGCAGAGTCGACAGTTCCTACGAGCAGTACTTC. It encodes CATSRVDSSYEQYF.